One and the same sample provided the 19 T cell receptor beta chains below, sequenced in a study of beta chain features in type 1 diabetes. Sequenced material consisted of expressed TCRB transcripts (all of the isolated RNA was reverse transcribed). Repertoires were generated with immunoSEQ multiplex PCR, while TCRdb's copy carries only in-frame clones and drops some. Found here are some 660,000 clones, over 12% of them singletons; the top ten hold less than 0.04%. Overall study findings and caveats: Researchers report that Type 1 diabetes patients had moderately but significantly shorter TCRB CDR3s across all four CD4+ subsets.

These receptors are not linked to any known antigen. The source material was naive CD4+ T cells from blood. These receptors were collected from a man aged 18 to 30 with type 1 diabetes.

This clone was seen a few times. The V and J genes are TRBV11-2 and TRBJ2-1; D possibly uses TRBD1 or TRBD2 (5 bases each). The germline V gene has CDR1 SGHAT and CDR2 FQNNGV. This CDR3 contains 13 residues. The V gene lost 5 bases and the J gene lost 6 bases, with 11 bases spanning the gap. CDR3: CASSPRGPNEQFF. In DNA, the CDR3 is TGTGCCAGCAGCCCCCGGGGCCCCAATGAGCAGTTCTTC. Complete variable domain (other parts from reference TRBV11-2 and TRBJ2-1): EAGVAQSPRYKIIEKRQSVAFWCNPISGHATLYWYQQILGQGPKLLIQFQNNGVVDDSQLPKDRFSAERLKGVDSTLKIQPAKLEDSAVYLCASSPRGPNEQFFGPGTRLTVL.

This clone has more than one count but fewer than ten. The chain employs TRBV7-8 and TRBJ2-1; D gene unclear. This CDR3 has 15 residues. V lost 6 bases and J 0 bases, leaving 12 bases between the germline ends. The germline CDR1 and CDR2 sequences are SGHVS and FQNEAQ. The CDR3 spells CASSFRASSYNEQFF. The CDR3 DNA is TGTGCCAGCAGTTTCAGAGCTAGCTCCTACAATGAGCAGTTCTTC. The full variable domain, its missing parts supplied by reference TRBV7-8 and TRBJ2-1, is GAGVSQSPRYKVAKRGQDVALRCDPISGHVSLFWYQQALGQGPEFLTYFQNEAQLDKSGLPSDRFFAERPEGSVSTLKIQRTQQEDSAVYLCASSFRASSYNEQFFGPGTRLTVL.

The CDR3 DNA reads as TGTGCCAGCAGGTCTACAGGGAGCGAGCAGTACTTC. It specifies CASRSTGSEQYF. J is TRBJ2-7 and V is TRBV7-2, with D maybe TRBD1 (6 bases). Per germline, CDR1 SGHTA and CDR2 FQGNSA. V shed 6 bases and J shed 6 bases, with 12 bases lying between them. This CDR3 contains 12 residues.

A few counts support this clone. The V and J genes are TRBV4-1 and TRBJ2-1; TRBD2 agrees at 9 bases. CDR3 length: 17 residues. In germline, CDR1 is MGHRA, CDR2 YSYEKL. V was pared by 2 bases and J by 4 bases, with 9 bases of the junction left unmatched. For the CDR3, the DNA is TGCGCCAGCAGCCAACCAAGACTAGCGGCCCGTTACAATGAGCAGTTCTTC. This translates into CASSQPRLAARYNEQFF.

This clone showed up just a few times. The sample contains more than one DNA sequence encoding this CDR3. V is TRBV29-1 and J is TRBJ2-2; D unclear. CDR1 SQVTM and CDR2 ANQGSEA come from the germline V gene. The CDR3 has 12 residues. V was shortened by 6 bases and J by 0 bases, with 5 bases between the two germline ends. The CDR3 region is CSVETNTGELFF. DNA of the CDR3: TGCAGCGTGGAAACGAACACCGGGGAGCTGTTTTTT.

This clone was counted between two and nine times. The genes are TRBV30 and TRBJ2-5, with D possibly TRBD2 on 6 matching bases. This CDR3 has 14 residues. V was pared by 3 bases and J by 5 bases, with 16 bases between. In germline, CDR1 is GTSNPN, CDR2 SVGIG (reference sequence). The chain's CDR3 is CAWSAPWSGETQYF. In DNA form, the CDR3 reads TGTGCCTGGAGCGCCCCCTGGAGCGGGGAGACCCAGTACTTC.

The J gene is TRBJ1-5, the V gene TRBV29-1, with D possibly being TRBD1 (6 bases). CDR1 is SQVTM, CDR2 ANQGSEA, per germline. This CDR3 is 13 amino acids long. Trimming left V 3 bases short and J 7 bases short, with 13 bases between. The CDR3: CSVDGGAGQPQHF. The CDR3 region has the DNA TGCAGCGTTGATGGGGGGGCTGGGCAGCCCCAGCATTTT. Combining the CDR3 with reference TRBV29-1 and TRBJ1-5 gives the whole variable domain SAVISQKPSRDICQRGTSLTIQCQVDSQVTMMFWYRQQPGQSLTLIATANQGSEATYESGFVIDKFPISRPNLTFSTLTVSNMSPEDSSIYLCSVDGGAGQPQHFGDGTRLSIL.

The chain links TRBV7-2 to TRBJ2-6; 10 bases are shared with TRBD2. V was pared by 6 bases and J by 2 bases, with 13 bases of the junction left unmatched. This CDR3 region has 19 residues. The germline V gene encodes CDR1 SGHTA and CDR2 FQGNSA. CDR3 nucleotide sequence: TGTGCCAGCAGTCCTCGACCCCTAGCGGGAGTCGCTGGGGCCAACGTCCTGACTTTC. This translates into CASSPRPLAGVAGANVLTF.

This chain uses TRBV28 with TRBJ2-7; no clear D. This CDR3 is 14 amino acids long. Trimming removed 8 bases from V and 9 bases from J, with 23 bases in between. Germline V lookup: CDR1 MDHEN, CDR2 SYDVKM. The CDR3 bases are TGTGCCAGCTCCCGCTCCCCCACAATAATCTGGCAGTACTTC. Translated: CASSRSPTIIWQYF.

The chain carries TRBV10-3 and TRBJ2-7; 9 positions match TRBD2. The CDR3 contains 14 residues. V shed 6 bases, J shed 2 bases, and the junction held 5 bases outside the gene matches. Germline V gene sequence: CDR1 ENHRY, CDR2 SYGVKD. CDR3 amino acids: CAIRTSGAPYEQYF. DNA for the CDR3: TGTGCCATCAGGACTAGCGGAGCACCCTACGAGCAGTACTTC.

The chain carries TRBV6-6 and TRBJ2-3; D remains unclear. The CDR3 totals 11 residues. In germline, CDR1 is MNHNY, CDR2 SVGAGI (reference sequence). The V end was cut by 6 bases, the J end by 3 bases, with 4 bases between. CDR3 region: CASRMTDTQYF. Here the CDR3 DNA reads TGTGCCAGCAGAATGACAGATACGCAGTATTTT.

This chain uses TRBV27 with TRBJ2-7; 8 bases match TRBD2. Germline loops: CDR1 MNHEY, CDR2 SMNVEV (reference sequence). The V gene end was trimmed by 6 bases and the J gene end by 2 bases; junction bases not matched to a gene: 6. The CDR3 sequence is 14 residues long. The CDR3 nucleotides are TGTGCCAGCAGCCGGACTAGCAGTACCTACGAGCAGTACTTC. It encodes CASSRTSSTYEQYF.

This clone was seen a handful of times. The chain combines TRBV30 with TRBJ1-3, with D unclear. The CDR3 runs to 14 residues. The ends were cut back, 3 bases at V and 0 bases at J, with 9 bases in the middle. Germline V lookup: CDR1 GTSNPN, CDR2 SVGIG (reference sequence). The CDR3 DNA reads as TGTGCCTGGAGAGGACGGGTCTCTGGAAACACCATATATTTT. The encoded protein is CAWRGRVSGNTIYF.

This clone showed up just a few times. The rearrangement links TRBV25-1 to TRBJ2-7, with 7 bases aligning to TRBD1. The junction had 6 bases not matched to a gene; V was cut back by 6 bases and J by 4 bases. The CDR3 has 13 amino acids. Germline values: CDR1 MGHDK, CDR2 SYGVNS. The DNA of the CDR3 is TGTGCCAGCAGACTCGGGACAGTGTACGAGCAGTACTTC. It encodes CASRLGTVYEQYF.

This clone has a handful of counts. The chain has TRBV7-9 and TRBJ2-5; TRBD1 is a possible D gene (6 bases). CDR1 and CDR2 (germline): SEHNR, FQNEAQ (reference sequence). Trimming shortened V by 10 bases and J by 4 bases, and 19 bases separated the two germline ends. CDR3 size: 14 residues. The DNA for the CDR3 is TGTGCCATCCACCAAAAACAGGGCGGAGAGACCCAGTACTTC. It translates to CAIHQKQGGETQYF.

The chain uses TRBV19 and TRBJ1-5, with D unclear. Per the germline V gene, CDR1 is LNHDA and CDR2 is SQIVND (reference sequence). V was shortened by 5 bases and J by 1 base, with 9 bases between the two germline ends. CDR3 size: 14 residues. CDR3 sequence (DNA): TGTGCCAGTAGTCTTCGGGCGAGCAATCAGCCCCAGCATTTT. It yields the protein CASSLRASNQPQHF.

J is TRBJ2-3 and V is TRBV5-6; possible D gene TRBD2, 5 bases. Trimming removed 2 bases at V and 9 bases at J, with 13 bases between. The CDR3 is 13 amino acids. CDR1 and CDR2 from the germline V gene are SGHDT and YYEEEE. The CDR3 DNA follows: TGTGCCAGCAGCTTACCCGCAGAGCGGACGCAGTATTTT. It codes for CASSLPAERTQYF.

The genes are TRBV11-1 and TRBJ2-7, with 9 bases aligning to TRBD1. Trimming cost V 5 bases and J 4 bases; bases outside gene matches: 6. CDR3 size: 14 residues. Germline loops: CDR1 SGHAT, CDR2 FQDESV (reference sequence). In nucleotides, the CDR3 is TGTGCCAGCAGCCGCCACAGGGGGCGTTACGAGCAGTACTTC. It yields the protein CASSRHRGRYEQYF.

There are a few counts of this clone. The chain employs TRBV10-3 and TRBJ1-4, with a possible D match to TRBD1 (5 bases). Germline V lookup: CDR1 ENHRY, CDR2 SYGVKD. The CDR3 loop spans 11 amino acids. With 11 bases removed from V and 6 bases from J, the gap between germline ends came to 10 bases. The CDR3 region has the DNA TGTGCCGCGGGGACGGATGAAAAACTGTTTTTT. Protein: CAAGTDEKLFF.